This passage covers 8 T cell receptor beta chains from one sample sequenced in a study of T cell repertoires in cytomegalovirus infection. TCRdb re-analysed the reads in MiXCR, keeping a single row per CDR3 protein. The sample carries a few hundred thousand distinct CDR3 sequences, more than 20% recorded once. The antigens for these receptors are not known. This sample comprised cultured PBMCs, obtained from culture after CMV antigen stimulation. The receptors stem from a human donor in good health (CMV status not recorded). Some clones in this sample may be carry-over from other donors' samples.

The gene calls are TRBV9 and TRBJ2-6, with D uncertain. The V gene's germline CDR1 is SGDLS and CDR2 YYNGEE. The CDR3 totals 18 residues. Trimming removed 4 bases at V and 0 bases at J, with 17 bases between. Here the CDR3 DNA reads TGTGCCAGCAGCTTTGGGTTCAAGCATACCTCTGGGGCCAACGTCCTGACTTTC. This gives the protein CASSFGFKHTSGANVLTF. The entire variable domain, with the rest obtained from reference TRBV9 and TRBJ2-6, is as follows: DSGVTQTPKHLITATGQRVTLRCSPRSGDLSVYWYQQSLDQGLQFLIQYYNGEERAKGNILERFSAQQFPDLHSELNLSSLELGDSALYFCASSFGFKHTSGANVLTFGAGSRLTVL.

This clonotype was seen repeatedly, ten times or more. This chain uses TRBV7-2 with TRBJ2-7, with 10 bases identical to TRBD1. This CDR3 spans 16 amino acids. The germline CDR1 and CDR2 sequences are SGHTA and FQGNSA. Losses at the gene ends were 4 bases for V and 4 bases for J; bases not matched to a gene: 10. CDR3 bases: TGTGCCAGCAGCTGGCGTGGACAGGGGGAGACTTACGAGCAGTACTTC. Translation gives CASSWRGQGETYEQYF.

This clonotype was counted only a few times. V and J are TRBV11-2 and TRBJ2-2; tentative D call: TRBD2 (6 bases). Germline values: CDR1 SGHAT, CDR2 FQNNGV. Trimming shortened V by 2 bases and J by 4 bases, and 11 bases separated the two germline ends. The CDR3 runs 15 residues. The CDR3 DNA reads TGTGCCAGCAGCTTACCGGGAGTGTTCACCGGGGAGCTGTTTTTT. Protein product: CASSLPGVFTGELFF.

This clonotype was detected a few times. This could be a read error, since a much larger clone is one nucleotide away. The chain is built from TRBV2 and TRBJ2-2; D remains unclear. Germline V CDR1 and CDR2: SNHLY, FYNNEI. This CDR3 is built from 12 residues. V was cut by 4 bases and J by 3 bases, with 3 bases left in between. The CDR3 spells CASSGHTGELFF. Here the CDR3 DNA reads TGTGCCAGCAGTGGGCACACCGGGGAGCTGTTTTTT.

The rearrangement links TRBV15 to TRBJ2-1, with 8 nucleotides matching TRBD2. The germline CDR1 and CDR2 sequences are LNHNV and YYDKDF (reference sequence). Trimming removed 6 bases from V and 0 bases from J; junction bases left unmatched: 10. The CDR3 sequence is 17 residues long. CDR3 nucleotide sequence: TGTGCCACCAGTCTGGCGGGGGGCTGGAGCTCCTACAATGAGCAGTTCTTC. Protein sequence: CATSLAGGWSSYNEQFF.

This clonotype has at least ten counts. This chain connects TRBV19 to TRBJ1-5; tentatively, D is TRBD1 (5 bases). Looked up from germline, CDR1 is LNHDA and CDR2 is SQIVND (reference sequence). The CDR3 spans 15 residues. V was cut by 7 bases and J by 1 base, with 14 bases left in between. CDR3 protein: CASTPQGLSNQPQHF. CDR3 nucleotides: TGTGCCAGTACCCCGCAGGGACTGAGCAATCAGCCCCAGCATTTT.

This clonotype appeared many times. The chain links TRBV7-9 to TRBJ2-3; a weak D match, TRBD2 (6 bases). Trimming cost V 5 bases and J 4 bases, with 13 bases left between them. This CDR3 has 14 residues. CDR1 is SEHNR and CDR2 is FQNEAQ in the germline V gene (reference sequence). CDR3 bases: TGTGCCAGCAGCCCCCGGGGGAGTGCAGATACGCAGTATTTT. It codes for CASSPRGSADTQYF.

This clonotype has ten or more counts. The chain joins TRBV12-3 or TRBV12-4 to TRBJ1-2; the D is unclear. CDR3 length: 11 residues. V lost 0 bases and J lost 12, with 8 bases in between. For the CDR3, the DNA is TGTGCCAGCAGTTTAGCGCAAAGTCACACCTTC. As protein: CASSLAQSHTF.